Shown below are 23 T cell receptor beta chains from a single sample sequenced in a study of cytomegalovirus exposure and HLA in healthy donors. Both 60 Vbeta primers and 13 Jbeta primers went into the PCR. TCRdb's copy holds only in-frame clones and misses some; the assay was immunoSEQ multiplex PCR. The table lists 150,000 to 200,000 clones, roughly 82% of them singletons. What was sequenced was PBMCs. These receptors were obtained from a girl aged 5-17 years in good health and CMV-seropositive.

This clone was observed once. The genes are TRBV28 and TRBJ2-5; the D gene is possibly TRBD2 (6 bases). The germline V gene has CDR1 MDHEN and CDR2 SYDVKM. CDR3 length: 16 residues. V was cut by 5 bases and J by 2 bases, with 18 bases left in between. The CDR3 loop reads CASSTRGTGLQETQYF. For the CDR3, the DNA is TGTGCCAGCAGTACCCGGGGGACTGGTCTACAAGAGACCCAGTACTTC.

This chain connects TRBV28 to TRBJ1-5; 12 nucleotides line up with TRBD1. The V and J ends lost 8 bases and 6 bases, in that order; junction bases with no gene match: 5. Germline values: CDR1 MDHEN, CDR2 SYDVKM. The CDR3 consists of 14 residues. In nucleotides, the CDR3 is TGTGCCAGCGGCCGGGACAGGGGGCTTCAGCCCCAGCATTTT. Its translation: CASGRDRGLQPQHF.

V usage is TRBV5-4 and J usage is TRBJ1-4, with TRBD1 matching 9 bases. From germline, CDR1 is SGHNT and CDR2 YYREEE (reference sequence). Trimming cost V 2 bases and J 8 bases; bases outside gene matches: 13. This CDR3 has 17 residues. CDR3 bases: TGTGCCAGCAGCTTTGGACAGGGGACCCCCGGAGACGAAAAACTGTTTTTT. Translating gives CASSFGQGTPGDEKLFF.

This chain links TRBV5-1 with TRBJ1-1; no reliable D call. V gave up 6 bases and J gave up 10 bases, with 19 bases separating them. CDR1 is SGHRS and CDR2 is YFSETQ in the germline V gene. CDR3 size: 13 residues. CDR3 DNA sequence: TGCGCCAGCAACTCCCTTGCCCCTTCAGGAGCTTTCTTT. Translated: CASNSLAPSGAFF.

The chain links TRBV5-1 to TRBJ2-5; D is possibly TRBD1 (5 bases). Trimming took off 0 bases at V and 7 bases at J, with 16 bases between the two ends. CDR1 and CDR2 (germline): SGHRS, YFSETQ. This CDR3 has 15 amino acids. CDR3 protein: CASSLARRGTLTQYF. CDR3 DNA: TGCGCCAGCAGCTTGGCCCGAAGGGGTACCTTGACCCAGTACTTC. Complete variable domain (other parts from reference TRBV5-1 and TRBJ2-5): KAGVTQTPRYLIKTRGQQVTLSCSPISGHRSVSWYQQTPGQGLQFLFEYFSETQRNKGNFPGRFSGRQFSNSRSEMNVSTLELGDSALYLCASSLARRGTLTQYFGPGTRLLVL.

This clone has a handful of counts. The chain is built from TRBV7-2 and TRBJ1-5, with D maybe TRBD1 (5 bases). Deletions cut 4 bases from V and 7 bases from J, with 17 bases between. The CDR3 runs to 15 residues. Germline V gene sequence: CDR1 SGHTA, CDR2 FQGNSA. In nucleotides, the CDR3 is TGTGCCAGCAGCTCCGTGGACAACGGACAACAGCCCCAGCATTTT. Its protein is CASSSVDNGQQPQHF.

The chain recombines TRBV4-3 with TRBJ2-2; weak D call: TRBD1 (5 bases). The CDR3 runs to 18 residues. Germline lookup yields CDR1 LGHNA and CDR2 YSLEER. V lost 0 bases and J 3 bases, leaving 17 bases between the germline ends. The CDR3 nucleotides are TGCGCCAGCAGCCAAGATAATCGACAGCTTCGGGACACCGGGGAGCTGTTTTTT. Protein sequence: CASSQDNRQLRDTGELFF.

CDR3 bases: TGTGCCAGCGACAAAAGCGGTTTAAGCTCTGGGGCCAACGTCCTGACTTTC. Translation: CASDKSGLSSGANVLTF. The genes are TRBV11-2 and TRBJ2-6, with D tentatively TRBD2 (5 bases). Germline assignment: CDR1 SGHAT and CDR2 FQNNGV. V gave up 8 bases and J gave up 0 bases, with 17 bases separating them. The CDR3 contains 17 residues.

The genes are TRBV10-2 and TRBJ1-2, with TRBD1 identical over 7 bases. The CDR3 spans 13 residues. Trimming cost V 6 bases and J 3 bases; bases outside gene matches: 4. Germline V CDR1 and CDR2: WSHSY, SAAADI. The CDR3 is CASRATGDYGYTF. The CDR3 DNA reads TGCGCCAGCAGGGCTACAGGGGACTATGGCTACACCTTC.

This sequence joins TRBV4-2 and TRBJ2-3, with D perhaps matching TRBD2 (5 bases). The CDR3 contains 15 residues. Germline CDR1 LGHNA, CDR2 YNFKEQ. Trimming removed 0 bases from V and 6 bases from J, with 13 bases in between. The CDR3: CASSQEWFGGDTQYF. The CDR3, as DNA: TGTGCCAGCAGCCAAGAATGGTTTGGCGGGGATACGCAGTATTTT.

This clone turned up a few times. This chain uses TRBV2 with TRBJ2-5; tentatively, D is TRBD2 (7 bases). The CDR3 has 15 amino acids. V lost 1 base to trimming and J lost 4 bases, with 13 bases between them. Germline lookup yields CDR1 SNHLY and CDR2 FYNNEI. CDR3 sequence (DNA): TGTGCCAGCAGTGAAGAACCGCGGGGGCCAGAGACCCAGTACTTC. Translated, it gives CASSEEPRGPETQYF.

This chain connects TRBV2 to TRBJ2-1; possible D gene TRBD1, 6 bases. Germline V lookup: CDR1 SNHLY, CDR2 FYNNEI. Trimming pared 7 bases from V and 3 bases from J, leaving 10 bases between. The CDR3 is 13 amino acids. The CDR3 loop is CASTRGIYNEQFF. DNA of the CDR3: TGTGCCAGCACCAGGGGAATCTACAATGAGCAGTTCTTC.

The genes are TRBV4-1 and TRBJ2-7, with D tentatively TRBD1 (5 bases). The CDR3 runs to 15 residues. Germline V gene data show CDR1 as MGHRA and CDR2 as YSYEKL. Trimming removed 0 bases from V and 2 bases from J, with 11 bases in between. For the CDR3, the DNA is TGCGCCAGCAGCCAAGAGATTGTACAGGCCTACGAGCAGTACTTC. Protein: CASSQEIVQAYEQYF.

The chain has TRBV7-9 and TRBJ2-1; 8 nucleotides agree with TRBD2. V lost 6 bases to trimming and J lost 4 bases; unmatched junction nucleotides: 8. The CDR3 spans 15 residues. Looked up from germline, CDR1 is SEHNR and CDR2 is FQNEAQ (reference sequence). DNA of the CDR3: TGTGCCAGCAGGCTCCTGACTAGCGTATACAATGAGCAGTTCTTC. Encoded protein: CASRLLTSVYNEQFF.

The CDR3 DNA reads as TGTGCCAGCAGTTCCTTCCCGTGGCCCCAGCATTTT. Encoded protein: CASSSFPWPQHF. This chain joins TRBV28 and TRBJ1-5; D unclear. Germline-derived CDR1 and CDR2 are MDHEN and SYDVKM. The ends were cut back, 4 bases at V and 9 bases at J, with 10 bases in the middle. This CDR3 contains 12 residues.

In DNA form, the CDR3 reads TGTGCCGGGCCCCTAGAGCAGTACTTC. Translation gives CAGPLEQYF. This rearrangement joins TRBV30 to TRBJ2-7; D remains ambiguous. The CDR3 is made up of 9 amino acids. Germline CDR1 is GTSNPN and CDR2 is SVGIG (reference sequence). V was cut by 8 bases and J by 7 bases, with 9 bases left in between.

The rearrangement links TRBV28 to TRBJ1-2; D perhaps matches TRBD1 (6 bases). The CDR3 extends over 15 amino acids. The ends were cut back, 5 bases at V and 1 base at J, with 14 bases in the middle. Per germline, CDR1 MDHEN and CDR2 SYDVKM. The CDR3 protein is CASSIHSDSNYGYTF. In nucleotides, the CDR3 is TGTGCCAGCAGTATCCATTCGGACAGTAACTATGGCTACACCTTC.

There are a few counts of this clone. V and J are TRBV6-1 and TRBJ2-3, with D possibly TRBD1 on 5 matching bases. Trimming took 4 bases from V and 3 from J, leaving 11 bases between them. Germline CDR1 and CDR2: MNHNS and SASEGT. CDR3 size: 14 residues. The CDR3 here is CASSVGAETDTQYF. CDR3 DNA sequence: TGTGCCAGCAGTGTTGGGGCAGAGACAGATACGCAGTATTTT.

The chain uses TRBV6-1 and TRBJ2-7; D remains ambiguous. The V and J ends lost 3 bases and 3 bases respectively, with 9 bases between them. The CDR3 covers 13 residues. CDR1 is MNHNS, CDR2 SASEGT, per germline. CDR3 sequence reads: CASSDPNGYEQYF. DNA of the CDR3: TGTGCCAGCAGTGACCCGAACGGCTACGAGCAGTACTTC.

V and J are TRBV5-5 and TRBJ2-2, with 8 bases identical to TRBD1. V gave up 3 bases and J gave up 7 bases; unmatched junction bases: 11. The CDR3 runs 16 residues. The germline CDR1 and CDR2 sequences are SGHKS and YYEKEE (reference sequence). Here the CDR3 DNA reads TGTGCCAGCAGCTGGGGGCCAGGGGGCGTGAGCGGGGAGCTGTTTTTT. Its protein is CASSWGPGGVSGELFF.

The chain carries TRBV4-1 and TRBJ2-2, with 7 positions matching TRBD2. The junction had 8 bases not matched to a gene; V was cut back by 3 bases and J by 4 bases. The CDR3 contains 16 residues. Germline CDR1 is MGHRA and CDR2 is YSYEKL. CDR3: CASSQPSAGLTGELFF. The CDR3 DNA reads TGCGCCAGCAGCCAGCCATCAGCGGGGCTCACCGGGGAGCTGTTTTTT.

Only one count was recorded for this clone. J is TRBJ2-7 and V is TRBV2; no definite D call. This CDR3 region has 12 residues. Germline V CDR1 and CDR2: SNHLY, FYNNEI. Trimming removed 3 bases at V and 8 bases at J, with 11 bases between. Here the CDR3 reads CASSDTARKQYF. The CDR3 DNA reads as TGTGCCAGCAGTGACACAGCCCGTAAGCAGTACTTC.

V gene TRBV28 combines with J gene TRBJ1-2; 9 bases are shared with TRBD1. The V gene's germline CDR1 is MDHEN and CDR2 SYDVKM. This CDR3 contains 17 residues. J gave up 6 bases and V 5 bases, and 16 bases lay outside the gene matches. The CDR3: CASSPGTGRLINDGYTF. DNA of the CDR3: TGTGCCAGCAGTCCCGGGACAGGGAGGTTGATCAACGATGGCTACACCTTC.